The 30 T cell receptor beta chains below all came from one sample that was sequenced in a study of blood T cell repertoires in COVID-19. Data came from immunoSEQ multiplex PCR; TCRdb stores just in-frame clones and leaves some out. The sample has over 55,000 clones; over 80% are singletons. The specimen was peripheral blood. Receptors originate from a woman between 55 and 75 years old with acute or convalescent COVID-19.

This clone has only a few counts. The CDR3 loop reads CATGPGQGTYGYTF. In DNA form, the CDR3 reads TGTGCCACAGGACCCGGACAGGGGACCTATGGCTACACCTTC. This rearrangement joins TRBV27 to TRBJ1-2; 9 bases map to TRBD1. The germline V gene has CDR1 MNHEY and CDR2 SMNVEV (reference sequence). This CDR3 contains 14 residues. The ends lost 10 bases at V and 4 bases at J; junction bases unmatched: 10.

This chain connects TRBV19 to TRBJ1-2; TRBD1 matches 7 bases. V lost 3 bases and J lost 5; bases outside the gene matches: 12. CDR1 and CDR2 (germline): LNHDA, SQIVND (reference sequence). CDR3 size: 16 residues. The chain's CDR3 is CASSMGQRSTLYGYTF. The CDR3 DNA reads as TGTGCCAGTAGTATGGGACAGAGGTCTACTCTGTATGGCTACACCTTC.

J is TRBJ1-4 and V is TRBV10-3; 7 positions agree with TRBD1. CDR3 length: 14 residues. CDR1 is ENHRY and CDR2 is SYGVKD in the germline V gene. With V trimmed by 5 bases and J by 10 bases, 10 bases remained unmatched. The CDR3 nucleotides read TGTGCCATCAGTCAACAGGGGACGGATGGAAAACTGTTTTTT. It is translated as CAISQQGTDGKLFF.

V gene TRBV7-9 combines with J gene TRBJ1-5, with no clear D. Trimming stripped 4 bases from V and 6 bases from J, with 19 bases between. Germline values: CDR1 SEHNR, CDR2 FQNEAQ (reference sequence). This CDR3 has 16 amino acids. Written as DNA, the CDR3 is TGTGCCAGCAGCTCAGGACGGGGTAGTGAGGTTCAGCCCCAGCATTTT. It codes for CASSSGRGSEVQPQHF.

CDR3 in amino acids: CASSYNRVRSPLHF. The CDR3 DNA is TGTGCCAGCAGTTATAACAGGGTGAGATCACCCCTCCACTTT. The J gene is TRBJ1-6, the V gene TRBV6-5, with D maybe TRBD1 (6 bases). The germline V gene encodes CDR1 MNHEY and CDR2 SVGAGI. V was clipped by 3 bases and J by 10 bases, with 13 bases between them. The CDR3 is made up of 14 amino acids.

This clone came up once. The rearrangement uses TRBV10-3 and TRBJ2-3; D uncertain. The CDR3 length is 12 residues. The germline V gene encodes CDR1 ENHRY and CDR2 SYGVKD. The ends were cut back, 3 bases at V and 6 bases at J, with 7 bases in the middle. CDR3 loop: CAISDGVDTQYF. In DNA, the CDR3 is TGTGCCATCAGTGACGGTGTGGATACGCAGTATTTT.

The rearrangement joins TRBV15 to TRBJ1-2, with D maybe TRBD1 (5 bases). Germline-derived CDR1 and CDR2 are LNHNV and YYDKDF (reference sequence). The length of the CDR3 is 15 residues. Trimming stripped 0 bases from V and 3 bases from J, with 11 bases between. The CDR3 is CATSRESGFDYGYTF. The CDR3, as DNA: TGTGCCACCAGCAGAGAGTCAGGGTTCGACTATGGCTACACCTTC. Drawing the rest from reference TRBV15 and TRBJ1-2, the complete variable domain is DAMVIQNPRYQVTQFGKPVTLSCSQTLNHNVMYWYQQKSSQAPKLLFHYYDKDFNNEADTPDNFQSRRPNTSFCFLDIRSPGLGDTAMYLCATSRESGFDYGYTFGSGTRLTVV.

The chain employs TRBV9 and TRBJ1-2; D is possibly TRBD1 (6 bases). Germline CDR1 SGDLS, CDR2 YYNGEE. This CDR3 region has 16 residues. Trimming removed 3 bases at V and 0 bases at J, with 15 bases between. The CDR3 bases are TGTGCCAGCAGCGCGAGCGGGACACTCGCTAACTATGGCTACACCTTC. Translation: CASSASGTLANYGYTF.

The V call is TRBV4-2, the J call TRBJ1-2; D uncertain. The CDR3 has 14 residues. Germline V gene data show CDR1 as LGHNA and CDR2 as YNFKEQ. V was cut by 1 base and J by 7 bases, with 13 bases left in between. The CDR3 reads CASSQGGEVRGYTF. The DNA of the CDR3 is TGTGCCAGCAGCCAAGGCGGGGAAGTTCGTGGCTACACCTTC.

As DNA, the CDR3 is TGTGCCAGCTCACAGGGGGACGTCACAGATACGCAGTATTTT. This gives the protein CASSQGDVTDTQYF. This chain uses TRBV18 with TRBJ2-3; D perhaps matches TRBD1 (6 bases). The germline CDR1 and CDR2 sequences are KGHSH and LQKENI. This CDR3 spans 14 amino acids. Trimming left V 4 bases short and J 2 bases short, with 10 bases between.

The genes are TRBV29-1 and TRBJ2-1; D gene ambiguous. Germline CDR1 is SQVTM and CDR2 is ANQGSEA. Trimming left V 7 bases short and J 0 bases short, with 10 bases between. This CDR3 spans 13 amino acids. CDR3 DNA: TGCAGCGCTGACCGTAGCTCCTACAATGAGCAGTTCTTC. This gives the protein CSADRSSYNEQFF.

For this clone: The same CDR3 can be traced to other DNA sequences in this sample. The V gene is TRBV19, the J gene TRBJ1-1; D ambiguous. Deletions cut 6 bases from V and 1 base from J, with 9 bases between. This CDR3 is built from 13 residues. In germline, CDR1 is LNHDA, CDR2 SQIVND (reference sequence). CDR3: CASSPGGNTEAFF. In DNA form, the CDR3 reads TGTGCCAGTAGCCCCGGCGGGAACACTGAAGCTTTCTTT.

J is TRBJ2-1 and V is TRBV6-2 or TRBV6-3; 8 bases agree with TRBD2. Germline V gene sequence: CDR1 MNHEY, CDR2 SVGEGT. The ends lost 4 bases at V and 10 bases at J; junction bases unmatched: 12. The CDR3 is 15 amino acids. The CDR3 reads CASSSGTRAVWEQFF. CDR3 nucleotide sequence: TGTGCCAGCAGTTCCGGGACTAGAGCCGTATGGGAGCAGTTCTTC.

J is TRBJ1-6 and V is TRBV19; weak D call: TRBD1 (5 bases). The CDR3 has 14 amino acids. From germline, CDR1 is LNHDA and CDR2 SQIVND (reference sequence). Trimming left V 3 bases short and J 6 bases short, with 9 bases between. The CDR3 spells CASSIQGSNSPLHF. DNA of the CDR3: TGTGCCAGTAGTATCCAGGGCTCTAATTCACCCCTCCACTTT.

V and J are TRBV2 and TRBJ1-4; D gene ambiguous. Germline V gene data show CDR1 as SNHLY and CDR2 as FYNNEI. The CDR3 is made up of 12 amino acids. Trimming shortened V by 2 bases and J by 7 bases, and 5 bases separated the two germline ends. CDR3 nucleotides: TGTGCCAGCAGTGAATACGGTGAAAAACTGTTTTTT. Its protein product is CASSEYGEKLFF. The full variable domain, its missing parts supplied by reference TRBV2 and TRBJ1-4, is EPEVTQTPSHQVTQMGQEVILRCVPISNHLYFYWYRQILGQKVEFLVSFYNNEISEKSEIFDDQFSVERPDGSNFTLKIRSTKLEDSAMYFCASSEYGEKLFFGSGTQLSVL.

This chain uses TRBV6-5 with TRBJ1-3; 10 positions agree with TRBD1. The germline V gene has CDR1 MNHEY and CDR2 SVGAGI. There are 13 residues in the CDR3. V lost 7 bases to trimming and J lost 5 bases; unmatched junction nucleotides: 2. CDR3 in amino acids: CASNDRGRNTIYF. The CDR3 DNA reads TGTGCCAGCAACGACAGGGGGCGAAACACCATATATTTT.

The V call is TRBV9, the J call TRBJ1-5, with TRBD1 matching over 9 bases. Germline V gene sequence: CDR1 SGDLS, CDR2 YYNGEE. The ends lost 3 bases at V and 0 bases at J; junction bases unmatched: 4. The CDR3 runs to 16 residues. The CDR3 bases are TGTGCCAGCAGCGACGGGACAGGGTCTAGCAATCAGCCCCAGCATTTT. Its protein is CASSDGTGSSNQPQHF. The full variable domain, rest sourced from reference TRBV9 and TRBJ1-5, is DSGVTQTPKHLITATGQRVTLRCSPRSGDLSVYWYQQSLDQGLQFLIQYYNGEERAKGNILERFSAQQFPDLHSELNLSSLELGDSALYFCASSDGTGSSNQPQHFGDGTRLSIL.

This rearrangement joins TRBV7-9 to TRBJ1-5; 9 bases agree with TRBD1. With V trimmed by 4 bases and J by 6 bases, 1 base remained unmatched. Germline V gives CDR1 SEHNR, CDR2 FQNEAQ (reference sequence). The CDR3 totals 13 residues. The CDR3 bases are TGTGCCAGCAGCTCGGACAGGGGTCAGCCCCAGCATTTT. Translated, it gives CASSSDRGQPQHF.

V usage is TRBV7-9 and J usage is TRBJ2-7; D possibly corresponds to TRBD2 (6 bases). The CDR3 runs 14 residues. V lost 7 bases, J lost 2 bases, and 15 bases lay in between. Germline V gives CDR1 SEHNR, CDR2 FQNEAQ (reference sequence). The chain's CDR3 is CASTSDGGTYEQYF. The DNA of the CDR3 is TGTGCCAGCACCTCTGATGGGGGGACCTACGAGCAGTACTTC.

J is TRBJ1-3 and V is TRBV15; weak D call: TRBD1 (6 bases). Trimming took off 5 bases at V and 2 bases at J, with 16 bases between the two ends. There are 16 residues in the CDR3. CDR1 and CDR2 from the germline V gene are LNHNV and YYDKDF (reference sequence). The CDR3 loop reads CATSQNAPGAGNTIYF. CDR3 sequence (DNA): TGTGCCACCAGCCAGAACGCGCCAGGGGCTGGAAACACCATATATTTT.

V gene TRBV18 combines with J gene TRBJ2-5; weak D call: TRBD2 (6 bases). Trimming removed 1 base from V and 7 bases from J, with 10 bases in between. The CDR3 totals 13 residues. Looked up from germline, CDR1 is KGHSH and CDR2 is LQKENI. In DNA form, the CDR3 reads TGTGCCAGCTCACCACTGGATAGCGGGACCCAGTACTTC. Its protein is CASSPLDSGTQYF.

The CDR3 DNA reads as TGTGCCAGCCGGACAGGATTAAACAATCAGCCCCAGCATTTT. Amino acids: CASRTGLNNQPQHF. This chain joins TRBV6-5 and TRBJ1-5; the match to TRBD1 covers 7 bases. This CDR3 spans 14 amino acids. J gave up 3 bases and V 8 bases, and 7 bases lay outside the gene matches. From germline, CDR1 is MNHEY and CDR2 SVGAGI.

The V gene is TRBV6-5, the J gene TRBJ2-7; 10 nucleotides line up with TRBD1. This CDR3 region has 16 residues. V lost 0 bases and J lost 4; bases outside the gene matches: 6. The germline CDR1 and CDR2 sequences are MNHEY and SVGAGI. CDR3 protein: CASSYSPGTGVYEQYF. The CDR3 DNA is TGTGCCAGCAGTTACTCCCCTGGGACAGGGGTGTACGAGCAGTACTTC.

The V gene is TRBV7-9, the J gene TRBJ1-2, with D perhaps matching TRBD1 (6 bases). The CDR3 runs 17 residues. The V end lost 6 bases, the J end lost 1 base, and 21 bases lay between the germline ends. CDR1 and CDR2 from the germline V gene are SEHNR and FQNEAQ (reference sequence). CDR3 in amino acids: CASSQLGAGEVNYGYTF. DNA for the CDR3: TGTGCCAGCAGTCAACTTGGTGCAGGGGAAGTTAACTATGGCTACACCTTC.

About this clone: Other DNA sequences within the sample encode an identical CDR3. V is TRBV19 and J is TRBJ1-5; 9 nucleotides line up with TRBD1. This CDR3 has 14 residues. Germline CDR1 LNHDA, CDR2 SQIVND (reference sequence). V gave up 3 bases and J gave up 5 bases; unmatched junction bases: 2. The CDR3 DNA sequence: TGTGCCAGTAGTATTTGGACAGGGGATCAGCCCCAGCATTTT. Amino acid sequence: CASSIWTGDQPQHF. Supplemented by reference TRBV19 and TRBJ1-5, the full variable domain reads DGGITQSPKYLFRKEGQNVTLSCEQNLNHDAMYWYRQDPGQGLRLIYYSQIVNDFQKGDIAEGYSVSREKKESFPLTVTSAQKNPTAFYLCASSIWTGDQPQHFGDGTRLSIL.

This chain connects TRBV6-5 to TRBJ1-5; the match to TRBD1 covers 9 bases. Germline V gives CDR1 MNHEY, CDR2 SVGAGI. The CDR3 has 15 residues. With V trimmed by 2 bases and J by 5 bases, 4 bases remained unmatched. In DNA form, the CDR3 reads TGTGCCAGCAGTTACAACAGGGGGCGGGATCAGCCCCAGCATTTT. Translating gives CASSYNRGRDQPQHF.

The CDR3 reads CASSSSGGTDTQYF. In DNA form, the CDR3 reads TGTGCCAGCAGCTCCAGCGGGGGCACAGATACGCAGTATTTT. V and J are TRBV11-3 and TRBJ2-3; 7 bases map to TRBD2. Per the germline V gene, CDR1 is SGHNT and CDR2 is YENEEA. The J segment lost 1 base and the V segment lost 4 bases, leaving 2 bases of the junction unmatched. This CDR3 has 14 amino acids.

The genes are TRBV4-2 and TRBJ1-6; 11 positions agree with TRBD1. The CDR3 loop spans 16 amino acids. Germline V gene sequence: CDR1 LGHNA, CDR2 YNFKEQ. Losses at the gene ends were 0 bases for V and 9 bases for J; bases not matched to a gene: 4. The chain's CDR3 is CASSQDGGTGGSPLHF. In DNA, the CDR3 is TGTGCCAGCAGCCAAGATGGGGGGACAGGGGGTTCACCCCTCCACTTT.

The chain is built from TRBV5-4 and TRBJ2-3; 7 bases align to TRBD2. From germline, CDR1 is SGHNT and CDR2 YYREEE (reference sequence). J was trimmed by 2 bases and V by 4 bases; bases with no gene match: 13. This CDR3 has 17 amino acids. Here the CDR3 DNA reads TGTGCCAGCAGCCCGGGAGGAATGGAGGGTTTCACAGATACGCAGTATTTT. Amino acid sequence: CASSPGGMEGFTDTQYF.

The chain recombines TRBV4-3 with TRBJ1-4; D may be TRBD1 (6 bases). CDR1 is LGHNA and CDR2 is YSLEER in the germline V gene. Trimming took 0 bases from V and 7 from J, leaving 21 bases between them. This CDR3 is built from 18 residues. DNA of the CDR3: TGCGCCAGCAGCCAAGAGAGGACAACAGGGCAGAGTAGTGAAAAACTGTTTTTT. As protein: CASSQERTTGQSSEKLFF.